The T cell receptor (beta chain) under discussion was sequenced for a study of blood T cells in healthy people across ages. Whole-study results and caveats: Researchers said unsorted PBMCs prevented a conclusive naive versus antigen-experienced comparison. Age showed a roughly linear inverse relationship with TCR beta diversity per million T cells. Higher naive T cell percentage went strongly together with higher TCR beta diversity.

There are 16 residues in the CDR3. V was pared by 4 bases and J by 1 base, with 6 bases of the junction left unmatched. Germline V lookup: CDR1 LGHNA, CDR2 YNFKEQ. This clonotype showed up just a few times. The antigen remains undetermined. Sample-barcoded 5' priming and a J-beta primer mix drove a second PCR of about 7 to 11 cycles. TCRdb re-derived calls from the 5' RACE reads in MiXCR, one entry per CDR3 protein. The sample includes over 1,500,000 distinct CDR3 sequences, roughly 49% of them seen just once. V gene TRBV4-2 combines with J gene TRBJ1-2; 10 positions agree with TRBD1. The sequence was collected from a middle-aged woman in good health. Sequenced input: blood. CDR3 nucleotide sequence: TGTGCCAGCAGCCCGGAGGGACAGGGGAGTAACTATGGCTACACCTTC. It translates to CASSPEGQGSNYGYTF.